This TCR beta chain is drawn from a study of blood T cells in healthy people across ages. The CDR3 is made up of 15 amino acids. The germline V gene has CDR1 KGHSH and CDR2 LQKENI. The ends were cut back, 0 bases at V and 3 bases at J, with 11 bases in the middle. The authors ran a second PCR of about 6 to 12 cycles using a sample-barcoded 5' primer and a J-beta primer mix. All cDNA molecules were each tagged by a template-switch adaptor with 12 random nucleotides. Each CDR3 protein is one row after TCRdb ran MiXCR on the 5' RACE reads. The data hold 2 million or so distinct CDR3 sequences, with less than 50% observed a single time.

This TCR was recovered from a woman aged 40 to 50 in good health. Sequences were obtained from blood. The chain employs TRBV18 and TRBJ2-5; no definite D call. This CDR3 reads CASSPPTSKKETQYF. CDR3 in DNA: TGTGCCAGCTCACCACCCACGAGCAAAAAAGAGACCCAGTACTTC.